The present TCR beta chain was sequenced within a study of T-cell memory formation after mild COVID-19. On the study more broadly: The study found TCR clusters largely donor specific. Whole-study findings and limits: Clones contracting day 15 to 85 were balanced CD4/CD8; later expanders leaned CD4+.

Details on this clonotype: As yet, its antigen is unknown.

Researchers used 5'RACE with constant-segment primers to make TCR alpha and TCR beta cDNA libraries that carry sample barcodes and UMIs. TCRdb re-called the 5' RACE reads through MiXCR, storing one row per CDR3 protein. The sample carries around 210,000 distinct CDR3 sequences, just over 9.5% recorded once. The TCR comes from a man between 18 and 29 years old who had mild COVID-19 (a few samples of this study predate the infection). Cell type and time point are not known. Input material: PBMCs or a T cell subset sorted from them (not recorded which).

Here the CDR3 reads CASRTGQPGSEQYF. The CDR3 region has the DNA TGTGCCAGCAGGACCGGACAGCCGGGCAGCGAGCAGTACTTC. The chain recombines TRBV11-2 with TRBJ2-7; D is possibly TRBD1 (6 bases). This CDR3 has 14 amino acids. From germline, CDR1 is SGHAT and CDR2 FQNNGV. V gave up 6 bases and J gave up 6 bases, with 18 bases separating them.